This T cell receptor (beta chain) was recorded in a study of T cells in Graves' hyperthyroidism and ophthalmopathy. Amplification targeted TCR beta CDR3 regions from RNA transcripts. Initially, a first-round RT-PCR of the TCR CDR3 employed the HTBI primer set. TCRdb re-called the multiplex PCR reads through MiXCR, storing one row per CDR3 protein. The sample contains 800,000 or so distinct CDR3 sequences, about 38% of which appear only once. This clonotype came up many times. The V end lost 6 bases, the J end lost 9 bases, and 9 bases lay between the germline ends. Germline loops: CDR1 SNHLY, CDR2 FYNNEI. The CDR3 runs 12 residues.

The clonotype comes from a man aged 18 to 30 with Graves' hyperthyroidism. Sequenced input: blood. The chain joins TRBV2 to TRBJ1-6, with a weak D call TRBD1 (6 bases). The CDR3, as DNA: TGTGCCAGCAGAGGGGGGGTTTCACCCCTCCACTTT. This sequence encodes CASRGGVSPLHF. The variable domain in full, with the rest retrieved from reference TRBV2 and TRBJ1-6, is EPEVTQTPSHQVTQMGQEVILRCVPISNHLYFYWYRQILGQKVEFLVSFYNNEISEKSEIFDDQFSVERPDGSNFTLKIRSTKLEDSAMYFCASRGGVSPLHFGNGTRLTVT.